This T cell receptor beta chain is from a study of cytomegalovirus exposure and HLA in healthy donors. This CDR3 spans 15 amino acids. CDR1 and CDR2 (germline): SGHNT, YYREEE (reference sequence). Trimming removed 1 base at V and 1 base at J, with 11 bases between. The PCR ran on 60 Vbeta and 13 Jbeta primers. TCRdb's table, derived via immunoSEQ multiplex PCR, lists solely in-frame clones and lacks some. Its table records tens of thousands of clones. This sequence joins TRBV5-4 and TRBJ1-2; D not certain. Sequencing input: PBMCs. This TCR was recovered from a man between 35 and 55 years old in good health and CMV-seronegative. The CDR3 protein is CASSLSAGLNYGYTF. The CDR3 DNA reads TGTGCCAGCAGCTTGTCGGCAGGCCTTAACTATGGCTACACCTTC.